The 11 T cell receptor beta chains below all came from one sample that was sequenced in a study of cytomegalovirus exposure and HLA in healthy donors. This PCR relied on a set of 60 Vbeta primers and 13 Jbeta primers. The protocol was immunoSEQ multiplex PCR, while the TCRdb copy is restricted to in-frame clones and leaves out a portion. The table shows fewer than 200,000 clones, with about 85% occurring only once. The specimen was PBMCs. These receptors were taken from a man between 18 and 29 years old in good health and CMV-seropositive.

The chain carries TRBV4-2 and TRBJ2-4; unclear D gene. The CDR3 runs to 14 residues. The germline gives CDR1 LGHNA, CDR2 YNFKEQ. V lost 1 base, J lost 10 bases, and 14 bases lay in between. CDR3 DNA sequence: TGTGCCAGCAGCCAAGGGCGGAACACCGGAATTCAGTACTTC. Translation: CASSQGRNTGIQYF.

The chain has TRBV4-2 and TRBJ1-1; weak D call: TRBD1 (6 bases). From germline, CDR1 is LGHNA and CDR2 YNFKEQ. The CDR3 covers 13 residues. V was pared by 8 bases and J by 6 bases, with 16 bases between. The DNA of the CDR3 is TGTGCCAGCTACGGGACATTAGGTTCTGAAGCTTTCTTT. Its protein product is CASYGTLGSEAFF.

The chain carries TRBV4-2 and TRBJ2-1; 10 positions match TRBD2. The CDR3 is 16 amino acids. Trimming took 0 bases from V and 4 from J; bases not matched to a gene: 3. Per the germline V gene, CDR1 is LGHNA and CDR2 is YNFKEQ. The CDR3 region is CASSQETSGVYNEQFF. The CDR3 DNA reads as TGTGCCAGCAGCCAAGAAACTAGCGGGGTATACAATGAGCAGTTCTTC.

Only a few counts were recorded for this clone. CDR3 nucleotide sequence: TGTGCCAGCAGCCTCGAGCAGGGGGCGAAGGAGACCCAGTACTTC. Translated: CASSLEQGAKETQYF. The chain is built from TRBV2 and TRBJ2-5; TRBD1 aligns across 8 bases. Germline trimming cut 6 bases from V and 5 bases from J; bases unmatched to any gene: 11. CDR3 length: 15 residues. Germline V gives CDR1 SNHLY, CDR2 FYNNEI.

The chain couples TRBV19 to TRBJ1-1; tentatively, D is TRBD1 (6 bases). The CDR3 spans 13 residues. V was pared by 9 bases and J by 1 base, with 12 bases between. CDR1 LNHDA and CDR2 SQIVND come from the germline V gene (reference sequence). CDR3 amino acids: CASRTVPNTEAFF. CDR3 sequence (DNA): TGTGCCAGCCGGACAGTTCCGAACACTGAAGCTTTCTTT.

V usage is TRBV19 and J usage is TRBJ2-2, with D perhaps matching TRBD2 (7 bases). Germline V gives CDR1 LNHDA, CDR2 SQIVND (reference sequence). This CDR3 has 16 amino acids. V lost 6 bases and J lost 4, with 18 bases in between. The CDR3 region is CASSVRGALGTGELFF. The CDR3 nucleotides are TGTGCCAGTAGCGTCCGGGGGGCGTTGGGCACCGGGGAGCTGTTTTTT. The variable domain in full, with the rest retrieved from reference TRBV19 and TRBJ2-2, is DGGITQSPKYLFRKEGQNVTLSCEQNLNHDAMYWYRQDPGQGLRLIYYSQIVNDFQKGDIAEGYSVSREKKESFPLTVTSAQKNPTAFYLCASSVRGALGTGELFFGEGSRLTVL.

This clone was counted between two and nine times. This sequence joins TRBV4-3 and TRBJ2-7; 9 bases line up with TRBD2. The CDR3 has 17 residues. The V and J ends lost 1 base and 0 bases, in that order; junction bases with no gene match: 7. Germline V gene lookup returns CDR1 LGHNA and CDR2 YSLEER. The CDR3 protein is CASSQGGGGASSYEQYF. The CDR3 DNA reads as TGCGCCAGCAGCCAAGGCGGCGGGGGGGCCTCCTCCTACGAGCAGTACTTC.

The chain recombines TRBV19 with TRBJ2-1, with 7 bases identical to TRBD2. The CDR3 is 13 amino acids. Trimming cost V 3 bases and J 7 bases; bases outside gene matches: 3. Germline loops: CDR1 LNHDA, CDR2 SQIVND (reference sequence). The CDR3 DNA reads TGTGCCAGTAGTATCCTAGCGGCTAATGAGCAGTTCTTC. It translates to CASSILAANEQFF.

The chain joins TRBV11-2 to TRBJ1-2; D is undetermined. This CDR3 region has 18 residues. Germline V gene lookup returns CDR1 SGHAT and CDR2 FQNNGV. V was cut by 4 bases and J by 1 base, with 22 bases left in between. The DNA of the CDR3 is TGTGCCAGCAGCTCGGCGGGAGCCGACTCTACGATTAACTATGGCTACACCTTC. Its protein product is CASSSAGADSTINYGYTF.

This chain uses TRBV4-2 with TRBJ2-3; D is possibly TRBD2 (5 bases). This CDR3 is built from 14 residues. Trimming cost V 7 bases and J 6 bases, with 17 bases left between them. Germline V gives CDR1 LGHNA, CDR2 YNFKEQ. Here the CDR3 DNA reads TGTGCCAGCACCTCCGGGATAGGCGGGGATACGCAGTATTTT. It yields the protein CASTSGIGGDTQYF.

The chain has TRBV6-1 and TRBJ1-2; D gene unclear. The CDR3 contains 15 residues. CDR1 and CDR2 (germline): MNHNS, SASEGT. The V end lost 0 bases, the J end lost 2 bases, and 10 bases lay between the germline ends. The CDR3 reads CASSEARPGNYGYTF. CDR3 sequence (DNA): TGTGCCAGCAGTGAAGCGCGGCCGGGGAACTATGGCTACACCTTC.